Detailed here is one T cell receptor beta chain. Researchers amplified the TCR beta CDR3 regions from RNA transcripts. HTBI primers drove first-round RT-PCR of the TCR CDR3. TCRdb reprocessed the multiplex PCR reads with MiXCR, giving one entry per CDR3 protein. The sample lists roughly 500,000 distinct CDR3 sequences, around a fifth occurring once. The sample comes from a study of T cells in Graves' hyperthyroidism and ophthalmopathy. The CDR3 spans 14 residues. Unmatched junction bases numbered 4, after V lost 3 bases and J lost 8 bases. Ophthalmopathy patients all had a Clinical Activity Score of at least 3, a NOSPECS grade of at least 4 and disease under 3 months old.

Sample: blood. The receptor's source is a woman between 70 and 85 years old with Graves' ophthalmopathy. The J gene is TRBJ1-2, the V gene TRBV12-3 or TRBV12-4, with 12 bases aligning to TRBD1. DNA for the CDR3: TGTGCCAGCAGTTTGGGGACAGGGGGCGGGGGCTACACCTTC. Its translation: CASSLGTGGGGYTF.